These T cell receptor beta chains were read from a single sample in a study of PD-1 blockade in classical Hodgkin lymphoma. Sequencing used immunoSEQ multiplex PCR; TCRdb keeps in-frame clones, though not all of them. Found here are around 10,000 clones, about 78% of them singletons; the top ten hold 25%. The material was peripheral blood mononuclear cells (PBMCs), obtained at baseline. These receptors were collected from a human donor with classical Hodgkin lymphoma. Both conserved end residues are part of each CDR3. The D gene is left open where the match is weak. Size is stated for part of the rows, as once, few or many counts, or as a class when the clone is expanded.

clone size: .; V gene: TRBV6-1; D gene: .; J gene: TRBJ2-7; CDR3 length: 14; CDR3 DNA: TGTGCCAGTGGGTGGGGGGACTTACCTCCCGAGCAGTACTTC; CDR3 protein: CASGWGDLPPEQYF
clone size: .; V gene: TRBV19; D gene: TRBD2; J gene: TRBJ2-5; CDR3 length: 15; CDR3 DNA: TGTGCCAGTAGCCGGACTAGCGCGGGGCAAGAGACCCAGTACTTC; CDR3 protein: CASSRTSAGQETQYF
clone size: once; V gene: TRBV4-2; D gene: TRBD2; J gene: TRBJ2-7; CDR3 length: 15; CDR3 DNA: TGTGCCAGCAGCCAAGCACTAGCGGGAGTTCTCGAGCAGTACTTC; CDR3 protein: CASSQALAGVLEQYF
clone size: .; V gene: TRBV14; D gene: .; J gene: TRBJ2-2; CDR3 length: 13; CDR3 DNA: TGTGCCAGCAGCCCTAAGAACACCGGGGAGCTGTTTTTT; CDR3 protein: CASSPKNTGELFF
clone size: .; V gene: TRBV2; D gene: .; J gene: TRBJ2-7; CDR3 length: 17; CDR3 DNA: TGTGCCAGCAGAGGACTCGGCTCAGGGGAATCTTTCTACGAGCAGTACTTC; CDR3 protein: CASRGLGSGESFYEQYF
clone size: .; V gene: TRBV5-5; D gene: .; J gene: TRBJ2-7; CDR3 length: 16; CDR3 DNA: TGTGCCAGCAGCCCCACAGGAAATACCCGCTCCTACGAGCAGTACTTC; CDR3 protein: CASSPTGNTRSYEQYF
clone size: .; V gene: TRBV5-1; D gene: TRBD2; J gene: TRBJ2-7; CDR3 length: 13; CDR3 DNA: TGCGCCAGCAGCTTGGGGCTAGCGGGCGAGCAGTACTTC; CDR3 protein: CASSLGLAGEQYF
clone size: .; V gene: TRBV5-6; D gene: .; J gene: TRBJ2-5; CDR3 length: 15; CDR3 DNA: TGTGCCAGCAGCTTCATGGGGAGGCCCCAAGAGACCCAGTACTTC; CDR3 protein: CASSFMGRPQETQYF
clone size: .; V gene: TRBV27; D gene: TRBD2; J gene: TRBJ2-1; CDR3 length: 16; CDR3 DNA: TGTGCCAGCAGCTTCGGGTATTGGGGGGGGTCCAATGAGCAGTTCTTC; CDR3 protein: CASSFGYWGGSNEQFF
clone size: once; V gene: TRBV11-3; D gene: TRBD2; J gene: TRBJ2-2; CDR3 length: 15; CDR3 DNA: TGTGCCAGCAGCTTCAGACTAGCGGGAGCAGAGGAGCTGTTTTTT; CDR3 protein: CASSFRLAGAEELFF
clone size: .; V gene: TRBV27; D gene: .; J gene: TRBJ1-2; CDR3 length: 13; CDR3 DNA: TGTGCCAGCAGTAGCGAGGTCCAGGATGGCTACACCTTC; CDR3 protein: CASSSEVQDGYTF
clone size: .; V gene: TRBV5-1; D gene: TRBD1; J gene: TRBJ2-5; CDR3 length: 16; CDR3 DNA: TGCGCCAGCAGCTCCACGGGACAGGGAATCCAAGAGACCCAGTACTTC; CDR3 protein: CASSSTGQGIQETQYF
clone size: once; V gene: TRBV11-3; D gene: .; J gene: TRBJ2-1; CDR3 length: 13; CDR3 DNA: TGTGCCAGCAGCCAAGGGGGGTACAATGAGCAGTTCTTC; CDR3 protein: CASSQGGYNEQFF
clone size: .; V gene: TRBV19; D gene: .; J gene: TRBJ2-7; CDR3 length: 15; CDR3 DNA: TGTGCCAGTAGTATCCGCGCACTGAGCTCCTACGAGCAGTACTTC; CDR3 protein: CASSIRALSSYEQYF
clone size: once; V gene: TRBV28; D gene: .; J gene: TRBJ2-7; CDR3 length: 12; CDR3 DNA: TGTGCCAGCCGAGAATTATCCTACGAGCAGTGCTTC; CDR3 protein: CASRELSYEQCF
clone size: once; V gene: TRBV28; D gene: .; J gene: TRBJ2-3; CDR3 length: 17; CDR3 DNA: TGTGCCAGCAGTTTCCCCTTCGGGCTAGCAGACACAGATACGCAGTATTTT; CDR3 protein: CASSFPFGLADTDTQYF
clone size: .; V gene: TRBV7-9; D gene: .; J gene: TRBJ1-3; CDR3 length: 19; CDR3 DNA: TGTGCCAGCAGCTTCCCCCGAGAGGGGCGGGAAGGCTCTGGAAACACCATATATTTT; CDR3 protein: CASSFPREGREGSGNTIYF
clone size: .; V gene: TRBV28; D gene: TRBD2; J gene: TRBJ2-7; CDR3 length: 13; CDR3 DNA: TGTGCCAGTGAAGCGGGAGGCCCCTACGAGCAGTACTTC; CDR3 protein: CASEAGGPYEQYF
clone size: .; V gene: TRBV12-5; D gene: .; J gene: TRBJ2-1; CDR3 length: 12; CDR3 DNA: TGTGCCTCCCTGGGGGCGGATAATGAGCAGTTCTTC; CDR3 protein: CASLGADNEQFF
clone size: once; V gene: TRBV12-5; D gene: TRBD2; J gene: TRBJ2-7; CDR3 length: 16; CDR3 DNA: TGTGCTAGTGGTTTGGTACGCTCTAGCGGGGACTACGAGCAGTACTTC; CDR3 protein: CASGLVRSSGDYEQYF
clone size: .; V gene: TRBV6-1; D gene: TRBD1; J gene: TRBJ2-6; CDR3 length: 17; CDR3 DNA: TGTGCCAGCAGTGATGGGGACAGGGCCCCTGGGGCCAACGTCCTGACTTTC; CDR3 protein: CASSDGDRAPGANVLTF
clone size: .; V gene: TRBV19; D gene: .; J gene: TRBJ2-7; CDR3 length: 14; CDR3 DNA: TGTGCCAGTAGAAACCGGTCGTTCGGGGACGAGCAGTACTTC; CDR3 protein: CASRNRSFGDEQYF
clone size: once; V gene: TRBV28; D gene: TRBD2; J gene: TRBJ2-7; CDR3 length: 15; CDR3 DNA: TGTGCCAGCAGCCCGGGACTAGCGGCTTCCTACGAGCAGTACTTC; CDR3 protein: CASSPGLAASYEQYF
clone size: .; V gene: TRBV10-3; D gene: TRBD2; J gene: TRBJ2-3; CDR3 length: 15; CDR3 DNA: TGTGCCATCAGTGAGTCAGGGACTAGCGGGGATACGCAGTATTTT; CDR3 protein: CAISESGTSGDTQYF